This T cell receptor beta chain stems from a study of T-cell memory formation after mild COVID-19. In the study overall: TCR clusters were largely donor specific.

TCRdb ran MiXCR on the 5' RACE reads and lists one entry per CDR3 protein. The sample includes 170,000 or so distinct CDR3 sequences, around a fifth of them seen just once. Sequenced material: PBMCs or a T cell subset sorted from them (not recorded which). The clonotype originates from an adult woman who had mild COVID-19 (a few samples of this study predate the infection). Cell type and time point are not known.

The CDR3 here is CASSLEPADGGTEAFF. In DNA form, the CDR3 reads TGCGCCAGCAGCTTGGAGCCAGCGGACGGCGGAACTGAAGCTTTCTTT. This chain links TRBV5-1 with TRBJ1-1; D not resolved. Germline lookup yields CDR1 SGHRS and CDR2 YFSETQ. Deletions cut 0 bases from V and 5 bases from J, with 17 bases between. This CDR3 is built from 16 residues. The variable domain in full, completed from reference TRBV5-1 and TRBJ1-1, reads KAGVTQTPRYLIKTRGQQVTLSCSPISGHRSVSWYQQTPGQGLQFLFEYFSETQRNKGNFPGRFSGRQFSNSRSEMNVSTLELGDSALYLCASSLEPADGGTEAFFGQGTRLTVV.